These T cell receptor beta chains were read from a single sample in a study of cytomegalovirus exposure and HLA in healthy donors. Here immunoSEQ multiplex PCR was the method, and the copy in TCRdb shows in-frame clones only, minus some. This table holds fewer than 200,000 clones, about four fifths found once. The specimen was PBMCs. Receptors originate from a woman aged 18-35 years in good health and CMV-seronegative. CDR3s include the opening cysteine and the closing phenylalanine or tryptophan. The D gene is left open where the match is weak. Rows give clone size only sometimes, using once, few, many, or a class for an expanded clone.

CASSWMVRSADTQYF	TGTGCCAGCAGCTGGATGGTGCGGTCAGCAGATACGCAGTATTTT	TRBV7-8	TRBJ2-3	NA	NA
CASSRTEYGYTF	TGTGCCAGCAGTAGGACTGAGTATGGCTACACCTTC	TRBV6-6	TRBJ1-2	NA	NA
CASSYSSRQGYEQYF	TGTGCCAGCAGTTACTCGAGTCGGCAGGGTTACGAGCAGTACTTC	TRBV6-6	TRBJ2-7	NA	NA
CASRTSGYNEQFF	TGTGCCAGCAGGACTAGCGGATACAATGAGCAGTTCTTC	TRBV7-8	TRBJ2-1	TRBD2	once
CASSPIAKAGNSGNTIYF	TGTGCCAGCTCACCAATTGCGAAGGCAGGGAACTCTGGAAACACCATATATTTT	TRBV18	TRBJ1-3	NA	NA
CASSLSPIPLRTSGSGMKQYF	TGTGCCAGCAGTTTATCGCCCATACCCCTCCGGACTAGCGGGAGTGGGATGAAGCAGTACTTC	TRBV27	TRBJ2-7	TRBD2	NA
CASSLEGGVTGANVLTF	TGTGCCAGCAGCTTAGAAGGAGGGGTAACCGGGGCCAACGTCCTGACTTTC	TRBV11-3	TRBJ2-6	NA	NA
CASSSPGGPGTDTQYF	TGTGCCAGCAGTTCTCCGGGGGGCCCTGGCACAGATACGCAGTATTTT	TRBV28	TRBJ2-3	NA	NA
CASTAYSNQPQHF	TGTGCCAGCACTGCCTATAGCAATCAGCCCCAGCATTTT	TRBV28	TRBJ1-5	NA	NA
CAWSPRDRDYEQYF	TGTGCCTGGAGTCCCCGGGACAGGGACTACGAGCAGTACTTC	TRBV30	TRBJ2-7	TRBD1	NA
CASSSPGEAGVYEQFF	TGTGCCAGCAGCTCCCCGGGGGAAGCGGGAGTGTATGAGCAGTTCTTC	TRBV5-4	TRBJ2-1	TRBD2	NA
CASSPRGRGMSGANVLTF	TGCGCCAGCAGCCCCCGGGGCAGGGGTATGTCTGGGGCCAACGTCCTGACTTTC	TRBV5-1	TRBJ2-6	NA	NA
CASSVESSGRNIQYF	TGTGCCAGCAGCGTAGAATCTAGCGGGAGAAACATTCAGTACTTC	TRBV9	TRBJ2-4	TRBD2	NA
CASSFRNNYGYTF	TGTGCCAGCAGCTTCAGAAATAACTATGGCTACACCTTC	TRBV11-2	TRBJ1-2	NA	few
CASSGSASTDTQYF	TGCGCCAGCAGCGGGAGCGCCTCCACAGATACGCAGTATTTT	TRBV5-1	TRBJ2-3	NA	NA
CASSLRTTEETQYF	TGTGCCAGCAGTTTGAGAACGACAGAAGAGACCCAGTACTTC	TRBV6-5	TRBJ2-5	NA	once
CASSPRGAGVYEQYF	TGTGCCAGCAGTCCTCGTGGAGCGGGAGTATACGAGCAGTACTTC	TRBV27	TRBJ2-7	TRBD2	NA